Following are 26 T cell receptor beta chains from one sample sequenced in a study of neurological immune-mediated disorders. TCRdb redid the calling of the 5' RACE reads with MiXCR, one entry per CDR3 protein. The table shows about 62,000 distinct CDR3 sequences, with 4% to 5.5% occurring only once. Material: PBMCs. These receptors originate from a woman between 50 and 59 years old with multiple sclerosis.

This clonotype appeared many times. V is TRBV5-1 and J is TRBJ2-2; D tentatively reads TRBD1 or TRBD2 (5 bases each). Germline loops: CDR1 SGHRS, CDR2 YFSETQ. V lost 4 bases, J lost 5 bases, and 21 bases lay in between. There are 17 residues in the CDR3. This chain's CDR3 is CASSLAPTGGGTGELFF. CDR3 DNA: TGCGCCAGCAGCCTCGCCCCGACTGGGGGTGGAACCGGGGAGCTGTTTTTT.

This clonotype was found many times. For the CDR3, the DNA is TGTGCCAGCAGTTTATCCGCCAGCTCTGGGGCCAACGTCCTGACTTTC. The encoded protein is CASSLSASSGANVLTF. This chain uses TRBV27 with TRBJ2-6; D remains unclear. V lost 0 bases, J lost 0 bases, and 6 bases lay in between. The CDR3 sequence is 16 residues long. Germline lookup yields CDR1 MNHEY and CDR2 SMNVEV (reference sequence).

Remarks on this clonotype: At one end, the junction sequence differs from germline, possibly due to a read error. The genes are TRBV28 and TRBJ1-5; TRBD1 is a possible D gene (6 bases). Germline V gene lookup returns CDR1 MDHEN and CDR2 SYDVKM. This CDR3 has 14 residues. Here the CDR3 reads CASSPRQELQPQNF. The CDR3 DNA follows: TGTGCCAGCAGTCCACGACAGGAATTACAGCCCCAGAATTTT.

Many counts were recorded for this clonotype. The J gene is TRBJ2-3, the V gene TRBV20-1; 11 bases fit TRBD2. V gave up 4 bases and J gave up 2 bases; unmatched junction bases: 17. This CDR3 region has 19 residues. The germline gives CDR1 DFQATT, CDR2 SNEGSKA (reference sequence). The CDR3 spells CSATQPGLAEPYYTDTQYF. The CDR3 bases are TGCAGTGCTACCCAACCGGGACTAGCGGAACCTTATTACACAGATACGCAGTATTTT.

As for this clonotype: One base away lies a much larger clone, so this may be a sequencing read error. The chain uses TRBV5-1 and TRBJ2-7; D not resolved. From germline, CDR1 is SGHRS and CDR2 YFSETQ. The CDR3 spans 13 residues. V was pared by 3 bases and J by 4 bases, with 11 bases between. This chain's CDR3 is CASSYEGFYEQYF. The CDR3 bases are TGCGCCAGCAGCTACGAAGGTTTTTACGAGCAGTACTTC.

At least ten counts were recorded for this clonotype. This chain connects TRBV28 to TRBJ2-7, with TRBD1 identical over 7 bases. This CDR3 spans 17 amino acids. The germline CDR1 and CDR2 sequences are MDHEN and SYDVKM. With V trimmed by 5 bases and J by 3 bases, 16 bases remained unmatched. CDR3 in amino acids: CASSPNTLGQRNYEQYF. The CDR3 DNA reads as TGTGCCAGCAGTCCAAATACCTTGGGACAGAGAAACTACGAGCAGTACTTC.

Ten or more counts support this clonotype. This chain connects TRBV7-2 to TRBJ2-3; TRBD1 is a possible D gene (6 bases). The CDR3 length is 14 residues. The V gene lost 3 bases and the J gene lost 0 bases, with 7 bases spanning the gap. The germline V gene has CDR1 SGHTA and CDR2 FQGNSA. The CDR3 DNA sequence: TGTGCCAGCAGCTTCGACAGGAGCACAGATACGCAGTATTTT. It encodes CASSFDRSTDTQYF.

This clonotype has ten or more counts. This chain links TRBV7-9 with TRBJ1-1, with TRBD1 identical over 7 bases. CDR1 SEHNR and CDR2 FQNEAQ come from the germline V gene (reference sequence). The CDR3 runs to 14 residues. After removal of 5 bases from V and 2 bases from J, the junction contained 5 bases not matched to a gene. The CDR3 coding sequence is TGTGCCAGCAGCGCATACAGGGGCAACACTGAAGCTTTCTTT. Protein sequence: CASSAYRGNTEAFF.

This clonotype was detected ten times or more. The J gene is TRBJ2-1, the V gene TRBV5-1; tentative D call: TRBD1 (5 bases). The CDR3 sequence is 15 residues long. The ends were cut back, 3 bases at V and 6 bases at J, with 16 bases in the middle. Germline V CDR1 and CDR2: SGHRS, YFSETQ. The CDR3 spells CASSYGQGPTNEQFF. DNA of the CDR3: TGCGCCAGCAGCTATGGCCAGGGCCCCACCAATGAGCAGTTCTTC.

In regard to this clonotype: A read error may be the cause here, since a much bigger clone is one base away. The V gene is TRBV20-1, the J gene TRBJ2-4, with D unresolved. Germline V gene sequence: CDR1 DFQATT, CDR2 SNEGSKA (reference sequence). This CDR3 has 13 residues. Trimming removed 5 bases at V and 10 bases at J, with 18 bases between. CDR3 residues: CSAPNFLAKIQYF. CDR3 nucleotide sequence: TGCAGTGCTCCGAACTTCTTAGCCAAAATTCAGTACTTC.

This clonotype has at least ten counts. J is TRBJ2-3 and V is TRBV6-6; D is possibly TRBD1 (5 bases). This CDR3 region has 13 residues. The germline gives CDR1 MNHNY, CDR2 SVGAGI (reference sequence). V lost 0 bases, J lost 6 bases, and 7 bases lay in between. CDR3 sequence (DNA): TGTGCCAGCAGTTACTCTAGGGGCGATACGCAGTATTTT. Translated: CASSYSRGDTQYF.

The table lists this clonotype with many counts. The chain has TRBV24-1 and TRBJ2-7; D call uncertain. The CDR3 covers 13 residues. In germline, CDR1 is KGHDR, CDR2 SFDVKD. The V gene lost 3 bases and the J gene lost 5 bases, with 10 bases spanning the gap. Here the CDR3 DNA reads TGTGCCACCAGTGATGGGCTAGATGACGAGCAGTACGTC. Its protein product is CATSDGLDDEQYV.

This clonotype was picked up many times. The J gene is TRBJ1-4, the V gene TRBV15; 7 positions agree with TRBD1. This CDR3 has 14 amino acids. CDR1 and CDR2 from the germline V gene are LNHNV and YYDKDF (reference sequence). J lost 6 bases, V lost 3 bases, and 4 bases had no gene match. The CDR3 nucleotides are TGTGCCACCAGCAGGGACAGGACCTATGAAAAACTGTTTTTT. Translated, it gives CATSRDRTYEKLFF. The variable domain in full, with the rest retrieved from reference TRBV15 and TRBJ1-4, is DAMVIQNPRYQVTQFGKPVTLSCSQTLNHNVMYWYQQKSSQAPKLLFHYYDKDFNNEADTPDNFQSRRPNTSFCFLDIRSPGLGDTAMYLCATSRDRTYEKLFFGSGTQLSVL.

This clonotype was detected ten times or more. CDR3 amino acids: CASSPALSNQPQHF. The CDR3 coding sequence is TGTGCCAGCAGCCCTGCTCTTAGCAATCAGCCCCAGCATTTT. The chain uses TRBV3-1 and TRBJ1-5, with no clear D. Germline V gene lookup returns CDR1 LGHDT and CDR2 YNNKEL (reference sequence). V was cut by 4 bases and J by 0 bases, with 7 bases left in between. This CDR3 has 14 residues.

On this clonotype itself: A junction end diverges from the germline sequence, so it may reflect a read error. This CDR3 is CASSVRASGSPLNF. CDR3 nucleotide sequence: TGTGCCAGCAGCGTAAGGGCCTCGGGTTCACCCCTCAACTTT. The chain is built from TRBV9 and TRBJ1-6; D gene unclear. Germline CDR1 SGDLS, CDR2 YYNGEE. The CDR3 loop spans 14 amino acids.

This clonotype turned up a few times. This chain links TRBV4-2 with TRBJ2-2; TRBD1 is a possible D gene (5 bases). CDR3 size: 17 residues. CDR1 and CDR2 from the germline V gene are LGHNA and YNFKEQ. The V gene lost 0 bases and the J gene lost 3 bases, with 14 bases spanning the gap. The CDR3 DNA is TGTGCCAGCAGCCAAGATCGGCTCAGGGCCTACACCGGGGAGCTGTTTTTT. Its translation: CASSQDRLRAYTGELFF.

As DNA, the CDR3 is TGCGCCAGCAGCGGGGGAGCGACAGATACGCAGTATTTT. It encodes CASSGGATDTQYF. V gene TRBV5-1 combines with J gene TRBJ2-3; D may match TRBD1 or TRBD2 (5 bases each). V was trimmed by 4 bases and J by 3 bases, leaving 9 bases between them. This CDR3 comprises 13 residues. Per the germline V gene, CDR1 is SGHRS and CDR2 is YFSETQ.

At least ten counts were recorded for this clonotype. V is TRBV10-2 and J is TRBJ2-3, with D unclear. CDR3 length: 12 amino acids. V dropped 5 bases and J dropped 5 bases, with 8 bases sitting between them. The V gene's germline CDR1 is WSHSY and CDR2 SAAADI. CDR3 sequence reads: CASSKRGDTQYF. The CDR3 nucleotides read TGCGCCAGCAGTAAGAGAGGAGATACGCAGTATTTT.

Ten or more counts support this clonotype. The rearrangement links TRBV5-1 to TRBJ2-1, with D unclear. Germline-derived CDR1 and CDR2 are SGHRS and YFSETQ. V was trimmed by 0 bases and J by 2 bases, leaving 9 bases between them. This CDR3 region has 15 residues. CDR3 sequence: CASSLVQPAYNEQFF. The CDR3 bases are TGCGCCAGCAGCTTGGTCCAGCCGGCCTACAATGAGCAGTTCTTC. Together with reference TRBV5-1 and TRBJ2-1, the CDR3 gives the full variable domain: KAGVTQTPRYLIKTRGQQVTLSCSPISGHRSVSWYQQTPGQGLQFLFEYFSETQRNKGNFPGRFSGRQFSNSRSEMNVSTLELGDSALYLCASSLVQPAYNEQFFGPGTRLTVL.

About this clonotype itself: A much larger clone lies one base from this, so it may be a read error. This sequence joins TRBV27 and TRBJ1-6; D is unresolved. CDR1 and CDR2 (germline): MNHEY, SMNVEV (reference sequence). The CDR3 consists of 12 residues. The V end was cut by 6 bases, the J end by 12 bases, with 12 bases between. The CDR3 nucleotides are TGTGCCAGCAGCATAAACAAGGGACCCCTCCACTTT. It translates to CASSINKGPLHF.

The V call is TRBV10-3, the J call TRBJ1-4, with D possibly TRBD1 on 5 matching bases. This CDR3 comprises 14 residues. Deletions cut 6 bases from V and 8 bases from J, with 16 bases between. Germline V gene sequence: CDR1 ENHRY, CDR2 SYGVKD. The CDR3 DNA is TGTGCCATCAGCCCGGGGGGGGTTGAGGAAAAACTGTTTTTT. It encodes CAISPGGVEEKLFF.

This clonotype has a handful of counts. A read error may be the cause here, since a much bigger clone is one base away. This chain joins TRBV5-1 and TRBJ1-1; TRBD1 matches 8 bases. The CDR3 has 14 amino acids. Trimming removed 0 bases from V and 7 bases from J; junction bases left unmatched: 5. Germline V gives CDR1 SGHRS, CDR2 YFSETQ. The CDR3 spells CASSLGITGGEAFF. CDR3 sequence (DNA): TGCGCCAGCAGCTTGGGGATCACAGGGGGTGAAGCTTTCTTT.

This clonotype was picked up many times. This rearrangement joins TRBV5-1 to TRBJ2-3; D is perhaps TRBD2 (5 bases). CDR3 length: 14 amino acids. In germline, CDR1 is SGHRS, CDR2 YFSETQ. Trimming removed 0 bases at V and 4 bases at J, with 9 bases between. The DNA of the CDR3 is TGCGCCAGCAGCTTGGGAGGGCCCGCAGATACGCAGTATTTT. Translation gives CASSLGGPADTQYF.

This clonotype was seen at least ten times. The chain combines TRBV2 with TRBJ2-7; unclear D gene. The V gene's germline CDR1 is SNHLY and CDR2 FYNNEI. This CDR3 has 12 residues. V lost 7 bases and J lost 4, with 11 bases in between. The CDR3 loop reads CASTYRIYEQYF. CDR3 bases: TGTGCCAGCACTTACAGAATTTACGAGCAGTACTTC. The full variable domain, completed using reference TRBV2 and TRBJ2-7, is EPEVTQTPSHQVTQMGQEVILRCVPISNHLYFYWYRQILGQKVEFLVSFYNNEISEKSEIFDDQFSVERPDGSNFTLKIRSTKLEDSAMYFCASTYRIYEQYFGPGTRLTVT.

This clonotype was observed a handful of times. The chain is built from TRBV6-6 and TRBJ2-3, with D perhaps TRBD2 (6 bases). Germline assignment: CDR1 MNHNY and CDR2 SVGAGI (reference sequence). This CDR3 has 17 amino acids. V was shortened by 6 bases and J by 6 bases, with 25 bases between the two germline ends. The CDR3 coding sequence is TGTGCCAGCAGCCTCAGGGCCGGGACTCCCCCGGGGGATACGCAGTATTTT. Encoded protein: CASSLRAGTPPGDTQYF.

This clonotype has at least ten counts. The CDR3 spells CATSRDITGELFF. The CDR3 region has the DNA TGTGCCACCAGCAGAGATATAACCGGGGAGCTGTTTTTT. The chain employs TRBV15 and TRBJ2-2; no definite D call. The CDR3 covers 13 residues. Trimming stripped 0 bases from V and 5 bases from J, with 4 bases between. In germline, CDR1 is LNHNV, CDR2 YYDKDF (reference sequence).